This T cell receptor beta chain was identified during a study of memory CD4+ T cells and cytomegalovirus serostatus. The method was immunoSEQ multiplex PCR; TCRdb's version includes in-frame clones alone and lacks a portion of them. The table shows some 53,000 clones, with roughly three quarters occurring only once. V was shortened by 4 bases and J by 0 bases, with 16 bases between the two germline ends. The CDR3 spans 16 residues. Germline values: CDR1 MNHEY, CDR2 SVGAGI. The sort gate was single viable CD3+CD4+CD8-CD45RO+ cells for memory CD4+ T cells. This TCR derives from an adult in good health and CMV-seronegative. The chain is built from TRBV6-5 and TRBJ2-7; either TRBD1 or TRBD2 may fit D (5 bases each). The sequencing input was memory CD4+ T cells from blood. For the CDR3, the DNA is TGTGCCAGCAGTTTCGCCGGGACGGCGGGCTCCTACGAGCAGTACTTC. Translation: CASSFAGTAGSYEQYF.